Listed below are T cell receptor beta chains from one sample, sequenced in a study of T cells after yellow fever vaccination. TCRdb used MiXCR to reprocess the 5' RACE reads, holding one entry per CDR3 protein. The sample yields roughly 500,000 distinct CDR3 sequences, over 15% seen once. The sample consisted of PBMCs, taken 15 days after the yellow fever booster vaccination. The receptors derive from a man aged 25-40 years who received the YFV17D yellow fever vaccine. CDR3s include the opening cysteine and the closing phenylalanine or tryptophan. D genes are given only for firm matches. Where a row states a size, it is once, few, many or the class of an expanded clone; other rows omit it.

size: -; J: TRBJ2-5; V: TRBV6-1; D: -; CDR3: CASRSYGGDFLQYF; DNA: TGTGCCAGCAGGAGCTACGGGGGAGACTTTCTCCAGTACTTC
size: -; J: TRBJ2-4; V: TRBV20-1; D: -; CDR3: CSARTVLAKNIQYF; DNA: TGCAGTGCTAGGACAGTCTTAGCCAAAAACATTCAGTACTTC
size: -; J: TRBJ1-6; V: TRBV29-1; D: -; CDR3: CSVATGEYNSPLHF; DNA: TGCAGCGTTGCGACAGGAGAATATAATTCACCCCTCCACTTT
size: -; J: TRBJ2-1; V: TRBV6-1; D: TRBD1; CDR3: CASSTGQGTYNEQFF; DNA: TGTGCCAGCAGTACAGGACAGGGGACCTACAATGAGCAGTTCTTC
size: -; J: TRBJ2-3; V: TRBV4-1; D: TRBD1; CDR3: CASSAYEDRGGDTQYF; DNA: TGCGCCAGCAGCGCCTATGAGGACAGGGGAGGCGATACGCAGTATTTT
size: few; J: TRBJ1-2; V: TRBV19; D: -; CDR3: CASTVRSYYGYTF; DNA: TGTGCCAGTACCGTAAGGTCCTACTATGGCTACACCTTC
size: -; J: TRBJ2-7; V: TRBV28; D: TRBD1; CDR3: CASSSTGQGAGEQYF; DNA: TGTGCCAGCAGTTCAACCGGACAGGGGGCAGGCGAGCAGTACTTC
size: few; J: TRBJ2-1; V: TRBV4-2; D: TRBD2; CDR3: CASSQGGGGRGGEQFF; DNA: TGTGCCAGCAGCCAAGGTGGGGGAGGGAGAGGAGGTGAGCAGTTCTTC
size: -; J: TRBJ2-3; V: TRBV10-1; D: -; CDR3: CASSDFDRSRTDTQYF; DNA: TGCGCCAGCAGTGACTTCGACAGGTCTCGCACAGATACGCAGTATTTT
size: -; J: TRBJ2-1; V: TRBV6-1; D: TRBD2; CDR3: CATLAGSYNEQFF; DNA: TGTGCCACTCTAGCGGGGTCCTACAATGAGCAGTTCTTC
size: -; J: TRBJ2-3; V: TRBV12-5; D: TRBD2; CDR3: CASGSASGTTDTQYF; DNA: TGTGCTAGTGGTTCTGCTAGCGGGACCACAGATACGCAGTATTTT
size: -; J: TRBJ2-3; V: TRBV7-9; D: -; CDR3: CASTRLGWGTDTQYF; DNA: TGTGCCAGCACCCGACTAGGGTGGGGCACAGATACGCAGTATTTT
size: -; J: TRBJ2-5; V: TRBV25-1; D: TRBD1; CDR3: CASSEGTGGLETQYF; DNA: TGTGCCAGCAGTGAAGGGACAGGGGGTCTCGAGACCCAGTACTTC
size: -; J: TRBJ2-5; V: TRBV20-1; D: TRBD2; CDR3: CSARDRGTSGTRQETQYF; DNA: TGCAGTGCTAGAGATCGGGGGACTAGCGGCACCCGCCAAGAGACCCAGTACTTC
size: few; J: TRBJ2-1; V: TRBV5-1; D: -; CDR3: CASSAEGVSYNEQFF; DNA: TGCGCCAGCAGCGCAGAGGGGGTCTCCTACAATGAGCAGTTCTTC
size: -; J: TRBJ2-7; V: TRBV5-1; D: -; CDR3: CASSLEGRGYSYEQYF; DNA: TGCGCCAGCAGCTTGGAGGGTAGGGGCTACTCCTACGAGCAGTACTTC
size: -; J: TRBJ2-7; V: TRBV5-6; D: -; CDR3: CASSLAGARGKGYEQYF; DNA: TGTGCCAGCAGCTTGGCGGGGGCACGGGGAAAAGGCTACGAGCAGTACTTC
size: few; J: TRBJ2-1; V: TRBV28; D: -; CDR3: CASSPRTNEQFF; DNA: TGTGCCAGCAGCCCCCGAACAAATGAGCAGTTCTTC
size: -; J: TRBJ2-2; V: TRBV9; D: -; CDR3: CASSVESGDTGELFF; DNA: TGTGCCAGCAGCGTAGAGTCAGGGGACACCGGGGAGCTGTTTTTT
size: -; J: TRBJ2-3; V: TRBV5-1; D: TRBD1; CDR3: CASSPLTGGARVDTQYF; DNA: TGCGCCAGCAGCCCCCTGACAGGGGGCGCTCGGGTAGATACGCAGTATTTT
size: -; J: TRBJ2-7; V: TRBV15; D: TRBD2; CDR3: CATSRDSGRAYEQYF; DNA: TGTGCCACCAGCAGAGACAGCGGGAGGGCCTACGAGCAGTACTTC
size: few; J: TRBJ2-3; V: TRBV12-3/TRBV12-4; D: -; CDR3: CASSSEQPGYTTDTQYF; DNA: TGTGCCAGCAGTTCCGAGCAGCCAGGGTATACGACAGATACGCAGTATTTT
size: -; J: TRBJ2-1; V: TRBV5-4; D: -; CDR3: CASSPGLGSYNEQFF; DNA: TGTGCCAGCAGCCCGGGTCTGGGCTCCTACAATGAGCAGTTCTTC
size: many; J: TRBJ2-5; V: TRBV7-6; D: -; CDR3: CASSALGGLQETQYF; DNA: TGTGCCAGCAGCGCCCTTGGGGGGTTACAAGAGACCCAGTACTTC